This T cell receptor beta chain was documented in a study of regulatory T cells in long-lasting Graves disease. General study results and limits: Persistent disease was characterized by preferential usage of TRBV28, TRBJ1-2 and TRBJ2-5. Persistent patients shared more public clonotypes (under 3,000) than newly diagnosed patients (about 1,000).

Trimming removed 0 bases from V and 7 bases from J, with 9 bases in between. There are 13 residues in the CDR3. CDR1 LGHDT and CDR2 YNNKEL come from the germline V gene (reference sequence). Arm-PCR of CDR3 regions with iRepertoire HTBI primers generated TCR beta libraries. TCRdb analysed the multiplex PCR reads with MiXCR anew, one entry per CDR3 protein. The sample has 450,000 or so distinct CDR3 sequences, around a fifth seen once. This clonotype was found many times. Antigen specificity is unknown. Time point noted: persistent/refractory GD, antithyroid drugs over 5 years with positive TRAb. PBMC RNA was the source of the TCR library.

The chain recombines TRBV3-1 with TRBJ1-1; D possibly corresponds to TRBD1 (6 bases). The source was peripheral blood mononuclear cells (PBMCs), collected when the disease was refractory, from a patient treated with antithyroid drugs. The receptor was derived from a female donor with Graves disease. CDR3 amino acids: CASSQDGTFEAFF. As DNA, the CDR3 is TGTGCCAGCAGCCAAGACGGGACATTTGAAGCTTTCTTT.